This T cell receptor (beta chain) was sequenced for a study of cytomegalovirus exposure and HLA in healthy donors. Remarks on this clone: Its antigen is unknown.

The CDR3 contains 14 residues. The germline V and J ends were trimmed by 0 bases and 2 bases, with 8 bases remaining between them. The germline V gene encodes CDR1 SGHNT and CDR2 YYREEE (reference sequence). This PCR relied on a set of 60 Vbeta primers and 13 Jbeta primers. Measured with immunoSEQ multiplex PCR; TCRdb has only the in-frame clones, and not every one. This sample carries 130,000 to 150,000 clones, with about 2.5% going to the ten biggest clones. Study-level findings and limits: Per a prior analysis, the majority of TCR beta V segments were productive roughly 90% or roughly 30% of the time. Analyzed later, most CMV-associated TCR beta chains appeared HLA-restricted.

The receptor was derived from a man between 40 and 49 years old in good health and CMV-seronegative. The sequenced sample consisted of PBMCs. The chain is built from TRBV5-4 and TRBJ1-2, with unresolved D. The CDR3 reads CASSLGHTNYGYTF. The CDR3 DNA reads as TGTGCCAGCAGCTTGGGACATACCAACTATGGCTACACCTTC.